The 26 T cell receptor beta chains listed next were all sequenced from one sample in a study of T cell responses to AZD1222 COVID-19 vaccine. Here immunoSEQ multiplex PCR was the method, and the copy in TCRdb shows in-frame clones only, minus some. The sample includes 160,000 or so clones, about 88% seen only once; the top ten take approximately 1.6%. Sequencing used peripheral blood, obtained on day 0 of AZD1222 vaccination. The origin of the receptors is an adult in good health.

CDR3 residues: CASSVIGAANTEAFF. For the CDR3, the DNA is TGTGCCAGCAGCGTGATTGGGGCTGCGAACACTGAAGCTTTCTTT. This chain links TRBV5-6 with TRBJ1-1; TRBD1 might be the D (5 bases). Germline V gene sequence: CDR1 SGHDT, CDR2 YYEEEE. Trimming left V 4 bases short and J 1 base short, with 14 bases between. This CDR3 is 15 amino acids long.

The chain links TRBV19 to TRBJ1-5, with D possibly being TRBD1 (6 bases). This CDR3 is 13 amino acids long. Germline CDR1 LNHDA, CDR2 SQIVND (reference sequence). The V gene lost 5 bases and the J gene lost 3 bases, with 8 bases spanning the gap. CDR3 nucleotide sequence: TGTGCCAGTAGTGGGGACATCAATCAGCCCCAGCATTTT. Translating gives CASSGDINQPQHF.

The J gene is TRBJ2-5, the V gene TRBV5-5; 8 bases agree with TRBD2. Germline V gene sequence: CDR1 SGHKS, CDR2 YYEKEE (reference sequence). This CDR3 region has 17 residues. Trimming took 4 bases from V and 0 from J; bases not matched to a gene: 11. CDR3 loop: CASSPAVTSGYQETQYF. As DNA, the CDR3 is TGTGCCAGCAGCCCTGCGGTAACTAGCGGTTACCAAGAGACCCAGTACTTC.

The chain carries TRBV7-9 and TRBJ2-1, with a weak D call TRBD2 (6 bases). Germline lookup yields CDR1 SEHNR and CDR2 FQNEAQ (reference sequence). Trimming removed 3 bases from V and 5 bases from J, with 11 bases in between. The CDR3 runs to 14 residues. The CDR3 reads CASSFWDLNNEQFF. In DNA form, the CDR3 reads TGTGCCAGCAGCTTCTGGGACTTAAACAATGAGCAGTTCTTC.

The rearrangement joins TRBV4-2 to TRBJ2-3; 7 bases match TRBD2. The germline V gene encodes CDR1 LGHNA and CDR2 YNFKEQ. This CDR3 is built from 13 residues. V lost 3 bases to trimming and J lost 6 bases; unmatched junction nucleotides: 3. The CDR3 loop is CASSHPGGDTQYF. The CDR3 region has the DNA TGTGCCAGCAGCCATCCCGGGGGGGATACGCAGTATTTT.

The rearrangement uses TRBV7-9 and TRBJ2-3; 7 bases are a match to TRBD1. The CDR3 contains 14 residues. CDR1 SEHNR and CDR2 FQNEAQ come from the germline V gene (reference sequence). V trimming: 6 bases; J trimming: 2 bases; junction bases outside the gene matches: 5. The CDR3 region is CASRRDRATDTQYF. The CDR3 DNA sequence: TGTGCCAGCAGACGGGACAGAGCCACAGATACGCAGTATTTT.

The chain links TRBV28 to TRBJ1-1, with D maybe TRBD1 (5 bases). CDR1 is MDHEN, CDR2 SYDVKM, per germline. CDR3 size: 13 residues. The V gene lost 7 bases and the J gene lost 5 bases, with 14 bases spanning the gap. CDR3 sequence (DNA): TGTGCCAGCATCCCTGGGGGTAAGACTGAAGCTTTCTTT. This encodes CASIPGGKTEAFF.

This chain links TRBV7-6 with TRBJ1-1, with TRBD1 matching over 10 bases. The CDR3 is made up of 14 amino acids. The trim removed 5 bases at V and 1 base at J, leaving 1 base unmatched. Germline lookup yields CDR1 SGHVS and CDR2 FNYEAQ. CDR3 DNA sequence: TGTGCCAGCAGCCGGGACAGGGGGAACACTGAAGCTTTCTTT. It specifies CASSRDRGNTEAFF.

The chain couples TRBV5-1 to TRBJ2-3; TRBD2 agrees at 11 bases. The germline gives CDR1 SGHRS, CDR2 YFSETQ. J gave up 0 bases and V 2 bases, and 8 bases lay outside the gene matches. The CDR3 runs 18 residues. The DNA of the CDR3 is TGCGCCAGCAGCTTCTCCCCAACTAGCGGGGGTAGCACAGATACGCAGTATTTT. This codes for CASSFSPTSGGSTDTQYF.

The V gene is TRBV9, the J gene TRBJ1-3, with D unclear. There are 16 residues in the CDR3. CDR1 is SGDLS and CDR2 is YYNGEE in the germline V gene. Trimming took off 3 bases at V and 0 bases at J, with 13 bases between the two ends. CDR3 sequence: CASSGGGWSSGNTIYF. The CDR3 DNA reads as TGTGCCAGCAGCGGAGGCGGGTGGAGCTCTGGAAACACCATATATTTT.

The V and J genes are TRBV7-8 and TRBJ2-2; either TRBD1 or TRBD2 may supply D (5 bases each). In germline, CDR1 is SGHVS, CDR2 FQNEAQ. Between the trimmed V and J ends, which lost 3 bases and 4 bases, there was a span of 15 bases. CDR3 length: 16 amino acids. The CDR3 sequence: CASSFLRTGPTGELFF. CDR3 in DNA: TGTGCCAGCAGCTTCCTTAGGACGGGGCCCACCGGGGAGCTGTTTTTT.

J is TRBJ2-2 and V is TRBV7-2, with D perhaps matching TRBD1 (5 bases). Germline V gives CDR1 SGHTA, CDR2 FQGNSA. The V end lost 5 bases, the J end lost 4 bases, and 11 bases lay between the germline ends. The CDR3 extends over 14 amino acids. The CDR3 nucleotides read TGTGCCAGCAGCACCGGACAAATCACCGGGGAGCTGTTTTTT. Translation: CASSTGQITGELFF.

The chain is built from TRBV9 and TRBJ2-7; TRBD1 might be the D (5 bases). With 0 bases removed from V and 5 bases from J, the gap between germline ends came to 9 bases. Germline V lookup: CDR1 SGDLS, CDR2 YYNGEE. The CDR3 loop spans 13 amino acids. CDR3 loop: CASSVDGHDEQYF. The DNA of the CDR3 is TGTGCCAGCAGCGTAGACGGACACGACGAGCAGTACTTC.

The rearrangement links TRBV5-6 to TRBJ1-1; no firm D call. The V and J ends lost 7 bases and 1 base respectively, with 14 bases between them. The germline V gene has CDR1 SGHDT and CDR2 YYEEEE. The CDR3 has 14 residues. In nucleotides, the CDR3 is TGTGCCAGCCTAAGAGGCCGCGGGAACACTGAAGCTTTCTTT. It yields the protein CASLRGRGNTEAFF.

The chain carries TRBV24-1 and TRBJ2-7, with D maybe TRBD1 (6 bases). This CDR3 region has 13 residues. V gave up 3 bases and J gave up 2 bases, with 7 bases separating them. CDR1 and CDR2 from the germline V gene are KGHDR and SFDVKD. DNA for the CDR3: TGTGCCACCAGTGATGGGACAACCTACGAGCAGTACTTC. It encodes CATSDGTTYEQYF.

This clone was observed once. CDR3 amino acids: CASNLGGNYGYTF. CDR3 nucleotide sequence: TGTGCCAGCAATCTTGGGGGAAACTATGGCTACACCTTC. The J gene is TRBJ1-2, the V gene TRBV2; D is possibly TRBD1 (5 bases). V was trimmed by 7 bases and J by 2 bases, leaving 11 bases between them. The length of the CDR3 is 13 residues. Germline CDR1 SNHLY, CDR2 FYNNEI.

The V and J genes are TRBV14 and TRBJ2-7, with D uncertain. This CDR3 has 12 residues. Germline loops: CDR1 SGHDN, CDR2 FVKESK. Trimming removed 1 base at V and 8 bases at J, with 9 bases between. The CDR3 nucleotides are TGTGCCAGCAGCCAAGCGGTAAACAAGCAGTACTTC. Protein: CASSQAVNKQYF. Using reference TRBV14 and TRBJ2-7 for the parts outside the CDR3, the full variable domain is EAGVTQFPSHSVIEKGQTVTLRCDPISGHDNLYWYRRVMGKEIKFLLHFVKESKQDESGMPNNRFLAERTGGTYSTLKVQPAELEDSGVYFCASSQAVNKQYFGPGTRLTVT.

The chain has TRBV5-1 and TRBJ1-1; 11 bases map to TRBD1. This CDR3 has 15 amino acids. V gave up 4 bases and J gave up 3 bases; unmatched junction bases: 5. The germline gives CDR1 SGHRS, CDR2 YFSETQ. The CDR3 bases are TGCGCCAGCAGCAACGGACAGGGGGCACACACTGAAGCTTTCTTT. It is translated as CASSNGQGAHTEAFF.

This clone was counted only a few times. CDR3 nucleotide sequence: TGTGCCAGCTCCCCCACCCGGGGCGGGCCCTCCTACGAGCAGTACTTC. As protein: CASSPTRGGPSYEQYF. The genes are TRBV27 and TRBJ2-7; D may match TRBD1 or TRBD2 (5 bases each). CDR3 length equals 16 residues. Germline values: CDR1 MNHEY, CDR2 SMNVEV (reference sequence). Trimming removed 8 bases at V and 0 bases at J, with 20 bases between.

This chain connects TRBV7-8 to TRBJ2-5, with 8 positions matching TRBD2. V was clipped by 1 base and J by 2 bases; unmatched bases: 12. In germline, CDR1 is SGHVS, CDR2 FQNEAQ. The CDR3 is 18 residues long. This CDR3 is CASSLGSYGGRRQETQYF. CDR3 bases: TGTGCCAGCAGCTTAGGGTCGTATGGCGGGAGGAGACAAGAGACCCAGTACTTC.

This clone appeared once. This chain connects TRBV24-1 to TRBJ1-4; D is unresolved. V lost 3 bases and J 0 bases, leaving 10 bases between the germline ends. CDR1 and CDR2 (germline): KGHDR, SFDVKD. The CDR3 has 16 amino acids. The CDR3 DNA follows: TGTGCCACCAGTGATGTAGAGCCATCAACTAATGAAAAACTGTTTTTT. It codes for CATSDVEPSTNEKLFF.

DNA of the CDR3: TGTGCCAGCAGCGTATCAGGGGGCGGAGAAAAACTGTTTTTT. Translation gives CASSVSGGGEKLFF. This sequence joins TRBV9 and TRBJ1-4, with 8 bases lining up with TRBD1. Unmatched junction bases numbered 4, after V lost 1 base and J lost 8 bases. CDR3 length: 14 residues. Germline CDR1 is SGDLS and CDR2 is YYNGEE. Full variable domain (missing parts from reference TRBV9 and TRBJ1-4): DSGVTQTPKHLITATGQRVTLRCSPRSGDLSVYWYQQSLDQGLQFLIQYYNGEERAKGNILERFSAQQFPDLHSELNLSSLELGDSALYFCASSVSGGGEKLFFGSGTQLSVL.

This rearrangement joins TRBV5-4 to TRBJ2-1; D is uncertain. The CDR3 spans 16 residues. Trimming pared 0 bases from V and 4 bases from J, leaving 14 bases between. Germline CDR1 reads SGHNT; CDR2 reads YYREEE (reference sequence). The CDR3 spells CASSLGGAYPYNEQFF. The DNA for the CDR3 is TGTGCCAGCAGCTTGGGTGGAGCCTATCCATACAATGAGCAGTTCTTC.

This chain uses TRBV28 with TRBJ1-4; D unclear. Germline values: CDR1 MDHEN, CDR2 SYDVKM. V was pared by 6 bases and J by 3 bases, with 11 bases between. The CDR3 is 14 amino acids. CDR3 sequence: CASSLAGPNEKLFF. The CDR3 region has the DNA TGTGCCAGCAGCTTGGCGGGCCCTAATGAAAAACTGTTTTTT.

The chain links TRBV3-1 (or the pseudogene TRBV3-2) to TRBJ2-1, with 7 bases fitting TRBD2. The junction had 6 bases not matched to a gene; V was cut back by 1 base and J by 6 bases. CDR1 is LGHDT, CDR2 YNNKEL, per germline (reference sequence). The CDR3 runs to 15 residues. The DNA for the CDR3 is TGTGCCAGCAGCCAAGTGTTGACTAGCCGCAATGAGCAGTTCTTC. It codes for CASSQVLTSRNEQFF.

The V and J genes are TRBV7-2 and TRBJ2-2; D not resolved. Deletions cut 0 bases from V and 1 base from J, with 6 bases between. CDR1 SGHTA and CDR2 FQGNSA come from the germline V gene. The CDR3 contains 15 residues. CDR3 DNA: TGTGCCAGCAGCTTAGCATCAGGGAACACCGGGGAGCTGTTTTTT. The encoded protein is CASSLASGNTGELFF. The full variable domain, in which reference TRBV7-2 and TRBJ2-2 provide the parts outside the CDR3, is GAGVSQSPSNKVTEKGKDVELRCDPISGHTALYWYRQSLGQGLEFLIYFQGNSAPDKSGLPSDRFSAERTGGSVSTLTIQRTQQEDSAVYLCASSLASGNTGELFFGEGSRLTVL.